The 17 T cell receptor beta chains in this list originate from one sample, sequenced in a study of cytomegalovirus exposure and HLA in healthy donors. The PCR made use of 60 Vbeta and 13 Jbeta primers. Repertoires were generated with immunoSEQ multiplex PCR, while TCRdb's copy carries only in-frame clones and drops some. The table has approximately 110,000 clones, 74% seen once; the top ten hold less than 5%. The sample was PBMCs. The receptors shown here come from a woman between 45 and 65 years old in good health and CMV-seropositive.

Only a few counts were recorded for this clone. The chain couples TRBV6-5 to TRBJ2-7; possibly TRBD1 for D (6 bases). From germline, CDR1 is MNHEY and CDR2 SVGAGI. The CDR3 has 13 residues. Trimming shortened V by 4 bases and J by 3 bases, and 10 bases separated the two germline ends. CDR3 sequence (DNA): TGTGCCAGCAGTTTACGGACAGACTACGAGCAGTACTTC. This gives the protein CASSLRTDYEQYF.

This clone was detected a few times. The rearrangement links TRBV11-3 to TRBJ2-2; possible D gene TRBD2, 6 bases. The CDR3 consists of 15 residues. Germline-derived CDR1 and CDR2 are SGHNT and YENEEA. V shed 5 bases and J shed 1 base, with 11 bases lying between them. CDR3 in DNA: TGTGCCAGCAGCCCTCGGGGGAAGAACACCGGGGAGCTGTTTTTT. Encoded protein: CASSPRGKNTGELFF.

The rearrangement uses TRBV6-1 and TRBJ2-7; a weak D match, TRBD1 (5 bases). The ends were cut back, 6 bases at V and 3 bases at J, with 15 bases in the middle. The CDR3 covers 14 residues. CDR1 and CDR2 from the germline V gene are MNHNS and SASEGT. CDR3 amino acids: CASRSTASVYEQYF. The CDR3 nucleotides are TGTGCCAGCAGATCGACAGCCTCCGTCTACGAGCAGTACTTC.

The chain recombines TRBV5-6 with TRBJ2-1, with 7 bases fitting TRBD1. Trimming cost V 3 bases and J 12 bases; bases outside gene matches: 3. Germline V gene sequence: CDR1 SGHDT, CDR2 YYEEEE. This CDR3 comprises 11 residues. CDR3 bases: TGTGCCAGCAGCTCAGGGGGTTTGCAGTTCTTC. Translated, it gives CASSSGGLQFF.

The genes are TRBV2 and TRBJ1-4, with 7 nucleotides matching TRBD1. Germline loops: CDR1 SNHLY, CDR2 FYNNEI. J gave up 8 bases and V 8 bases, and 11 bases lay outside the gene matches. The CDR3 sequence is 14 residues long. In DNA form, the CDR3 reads TGTGCCAGCGCAGGGGGTTGGCCACGAGAAAAACTGTTTTTT. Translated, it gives CASAGGWPREKLFF.

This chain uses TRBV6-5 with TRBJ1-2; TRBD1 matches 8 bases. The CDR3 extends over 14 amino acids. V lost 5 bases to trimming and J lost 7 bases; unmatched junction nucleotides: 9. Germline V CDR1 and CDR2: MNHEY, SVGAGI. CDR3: CASSPQGASGGYTF. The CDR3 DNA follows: TGTGCCAGCAGTCCCCAGGGGGCTTCAGGTGGCTACACCTTC.

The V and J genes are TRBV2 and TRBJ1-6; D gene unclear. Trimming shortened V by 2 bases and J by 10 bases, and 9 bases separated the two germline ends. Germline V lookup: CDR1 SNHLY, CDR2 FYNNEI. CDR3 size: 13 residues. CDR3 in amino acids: CASSELGDSPLHF. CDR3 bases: TGTGCCAGCAGTGAACTAGGTGACTCACCCCTCCACTTT.

The CDR3 reads CASSPFPPRVDAQYF. The CDR3 DNA reads as TGCGCCAGCAGCCCCTTCCCCCCGCGGGTTGATGCGCAGTATTTT. This chain joins TRBV5-1 and TRBJ2-3; D may be TRBD2 (5 bases). Trimming took off 4 bases at V and 10 bases at J, with 22 bases between the two ends. The CDR3 runs to 15 residues. Germline values: CDR1 SGHRS, CDR2 YFSETQ.

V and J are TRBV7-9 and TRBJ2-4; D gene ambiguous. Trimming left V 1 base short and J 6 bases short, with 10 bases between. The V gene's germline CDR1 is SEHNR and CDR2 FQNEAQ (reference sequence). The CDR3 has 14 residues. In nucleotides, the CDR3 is TGTGCCAGCAGCTTAGGCATGGCCTTAAACATTCAGTACTTC. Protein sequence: CASSLGMALNIQYF.

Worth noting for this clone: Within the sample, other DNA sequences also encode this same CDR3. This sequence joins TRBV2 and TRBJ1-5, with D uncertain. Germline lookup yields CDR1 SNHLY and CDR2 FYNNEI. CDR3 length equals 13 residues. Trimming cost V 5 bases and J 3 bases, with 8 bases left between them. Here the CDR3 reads CASSPGNNQPQHF. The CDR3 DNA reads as TGTGCCAGCAGTCCGGGGAACAATCAGCCCCAGCATTTT.

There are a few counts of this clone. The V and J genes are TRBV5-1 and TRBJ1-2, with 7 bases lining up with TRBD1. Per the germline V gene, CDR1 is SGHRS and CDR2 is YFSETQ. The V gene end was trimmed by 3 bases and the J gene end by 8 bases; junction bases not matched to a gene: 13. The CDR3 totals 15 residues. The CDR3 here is CASSWGQSVVGGYTF. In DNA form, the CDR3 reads TGCGCCAGCAGCTGGGGACAGAGCGTTGTGGGAGGCTACACCTTC.

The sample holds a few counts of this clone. For the CDR3, the DNA is TGCGCCAGCAGCTTGGGACTAGCGGGGGGCAACACAGATACGCAGTATTTT. Its protein is CASSLGLAGGNTDTQYF. This rearrangement joins TRBV5-1 to TRBJ2-3; TRBD2 aligns across 13 bases. Germline V gene sequence: CDR1 SGHRS, CDR2 YFSETQ. V lost 0 bases to trimming and J lost 2 bases; unmatched junction nucleotides: 3. This CDR3 spans 17 amino acids.

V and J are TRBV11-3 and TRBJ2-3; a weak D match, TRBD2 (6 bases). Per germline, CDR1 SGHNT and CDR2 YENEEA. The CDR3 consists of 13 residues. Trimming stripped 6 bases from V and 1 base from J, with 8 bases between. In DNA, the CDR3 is TGTGCCAGCAGAGTAGCGGGCACAGATACGCAGTATTTT. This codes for CASRVAGTDTQYF.

The chain's CDR3 is CASSSLTGDYGYTF. The CDR3 nucleotides read TGTGCCAGCTCGTCTCTTACAGGGGACTATGGCTACACCTTC. The chain links TRBV27 to TRBJ1-2; TRBD1 agrees at 7 bases. Germline CDR1 and CDR2: MNHEY and SMNVEV (reference sequence). With 8 bases clipped from V and 3 bases from J, the junction kept 9 bases outside the gene matches. There are 14 residues in the CDR3.

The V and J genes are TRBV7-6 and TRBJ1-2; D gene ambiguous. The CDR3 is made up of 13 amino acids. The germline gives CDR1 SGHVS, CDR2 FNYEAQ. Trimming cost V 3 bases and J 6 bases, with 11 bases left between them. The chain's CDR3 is CASSFTQKHGYTF. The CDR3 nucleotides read TGTGCCAGCAGCTTCACACAGAAACATGGCTACACCTTC.

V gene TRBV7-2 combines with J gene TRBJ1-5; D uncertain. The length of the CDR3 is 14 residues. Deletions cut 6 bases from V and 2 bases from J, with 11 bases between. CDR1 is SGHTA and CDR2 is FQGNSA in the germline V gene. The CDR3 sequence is CASSRPGGNQPQHF. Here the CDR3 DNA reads TGTGCCAGCAGTAGACCCGGGGGCAATCAGCCCCAGCATTTT.

CDR3 nucleotides: TGTGCCAGCAGCTGGACGGGGAGCGGTAATGAAAAACTGTTTTTT. Translation gives CASSWTGSGNEKLFF. The J gene is TRBJ1-4, the V gene TRBV7-9; D is uncertain. The germline V gene has CDR1 SEHNR and CDR2 FQNEAQ (reference sequence). This CDR3 spans 15 amino acids. Trimming removed 4 bases from V and 4 bases from J, with 13 bases in between.